These T cell receptor beta chains were read from a single sample in a study of shared clonotypes between healthy human individuals. Clones were sequenced by immunoSEQ multiplex PCR, and TCRdb holds only the in-frame ones, with some missing. The sample yields a few hundred thousand clones, 70% to 80% seen once. The sequencing input was PBMCs. The receptors were gathered from a woman aged 40 to 50 in good health. Some clones in this sample may be carry-over from other donors' samples. The CDR3 runs from the conserved cysteine through the conserved F or W. Each record gives: J gene, D gene, clone size, V gene, CDR3 DNA, CDR3 protein. A D gene is named only where the DNA matches it firmly. Clone size is shown for a subset of rows, as once, few, many or a class of expanded clone.

>TRBJ2-3|.|.|TRBV7-7
TGTGCTAGCAGCCGGGGAGGTGATGTTACGCAGTATTTT
CASSRGGDVTQYF
>TRBJ2-2|TRBD2|.|TRBV7-2
TGTGCCAGCAGCTTTGTTGCGGGAGAGACCGGGGAGCTGTTTTTT
CASSFVAGETGELFF
>TRBJ1-3|.|.|TRBV6-5
TGTGCCAGCACGTATCTAAACACCATATATTTT
CASTYLNTIYF
>TRBJ1-5|.|.|TRBV5-4
TGTGCCAGCAGCTTAGGGGTGGGCAATCAGCCCCAGCATTTT
CASSLGVGNQPQHF
>TRBJ2-7|TRBD2|once|TRBV10-3
TGTGCCATCAAAACGGGGAGCGGGAGGGCCTACGAGCAGTACTTC
CAIKTGSGRAYEQYF
>TRBJ1-2|.|.|TRBV29-1
TGCAGCGTTGACGTGACAGGAGGTAGTGGCTACACCTTC
CSVDVTGGSGYTF
>TRBJ1-5|TRBD1|.|TRBV28
TGTGCCAGTGGGACAGGGAATCAGCCCCAGCATTTT
CASGTGNQPQHF
>TRBJ2-3|TRBD2|.|TRBV4-3
TGCGCCAGCAGCATGACTAGCGGGAGGTCCACAGATACGCAGTATTTT
CASSMTSGRSTDTQYF
>TRBJ1-2|.|.|TRBV28
TGTGCCAGCACCCGGAACAGCGCTTACTATGGCTACACCTTC
CASTRNSAYYGYTF
>TRBJ2-7|.|.|TRBV7-8
TGTGCCAGCAGCTTAGGTTGGCAGGGGAACGAGCAGTACTTC
CASSLGWQGNEQYF
>TRBJ1-5|.|few|TRBV19
TGTGCCACCTCCCGGGACACTAATCAGCCCCAGCATTTT
CATSRDTNQPQHF